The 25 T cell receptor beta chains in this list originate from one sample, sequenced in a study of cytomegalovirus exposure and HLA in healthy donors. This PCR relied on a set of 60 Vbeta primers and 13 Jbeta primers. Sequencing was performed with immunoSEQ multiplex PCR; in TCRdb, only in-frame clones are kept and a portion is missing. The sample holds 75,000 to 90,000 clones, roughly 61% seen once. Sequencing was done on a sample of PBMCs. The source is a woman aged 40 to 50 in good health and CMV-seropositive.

The CDR3 sequence is CAISEPGQVETQYF. The DNA of the CDR3 is TGTGCCATCAGTGAGCCGGGACAGGTAGAGACCCAGTACTTC. The chain carries TRBV10-3 and TRBJ2-5; 8 bases agree with TRBD1. The CDR3 contains 14 residues. Germline lookup yields CDR1 ENHRY and CDR2 SYGVKD. Germline trimming cut 2 bases from V and 4 bases from J; bases unmatched to any gene: 3.

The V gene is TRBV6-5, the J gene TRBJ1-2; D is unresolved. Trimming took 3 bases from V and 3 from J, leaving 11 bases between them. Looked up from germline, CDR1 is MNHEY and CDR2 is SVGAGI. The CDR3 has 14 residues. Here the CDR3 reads CASSYRGEDYGYTF. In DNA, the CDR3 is TGTGCCAGCAGTTATCGGGGAGAGGACTATGGCTACACCTTC.

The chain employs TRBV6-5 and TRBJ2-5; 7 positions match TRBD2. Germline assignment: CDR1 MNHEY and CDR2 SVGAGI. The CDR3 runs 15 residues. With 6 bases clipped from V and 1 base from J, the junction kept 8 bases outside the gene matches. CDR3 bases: TGTGCCAGCAGCGACCTTAGCGGGTTCCAAGAGACCCAGTACTTC. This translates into CASSDLSGFQETQYF.

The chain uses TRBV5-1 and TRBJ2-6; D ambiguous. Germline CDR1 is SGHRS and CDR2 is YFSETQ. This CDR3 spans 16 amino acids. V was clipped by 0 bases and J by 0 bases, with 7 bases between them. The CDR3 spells CASSLEPPSGANVLTF. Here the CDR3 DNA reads TGCGCCAGCAGCTTGGAGCCTCCCTCTGGGGCCAACGTCCTGACTTTC.

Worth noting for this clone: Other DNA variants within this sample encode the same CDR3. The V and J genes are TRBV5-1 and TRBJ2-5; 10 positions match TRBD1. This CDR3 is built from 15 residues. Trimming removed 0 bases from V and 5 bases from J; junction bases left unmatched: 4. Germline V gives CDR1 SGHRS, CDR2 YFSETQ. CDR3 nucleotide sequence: TGCGCCAGCAGCTTGGGCGGACAGGGGGATGAGACCCAGTACTTC. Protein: CASSLGGQGDETQYF.

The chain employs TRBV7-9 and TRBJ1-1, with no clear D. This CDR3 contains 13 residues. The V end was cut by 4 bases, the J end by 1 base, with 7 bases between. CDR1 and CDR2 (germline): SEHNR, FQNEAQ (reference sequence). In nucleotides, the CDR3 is TGTGCCAGCAGCTCGCAGGCGAACACTGAAGCTTTCTTT. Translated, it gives CASSSQANTEAFF.

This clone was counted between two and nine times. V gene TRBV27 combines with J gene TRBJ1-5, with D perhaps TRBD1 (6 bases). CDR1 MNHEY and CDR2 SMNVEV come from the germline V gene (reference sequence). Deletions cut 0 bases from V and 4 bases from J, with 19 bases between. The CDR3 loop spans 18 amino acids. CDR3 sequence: CASSLSGTTGIKNQPQHF. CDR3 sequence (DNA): TGTGCCAGCAGTTTATCGGGGACTACAGGGATCAAAAATCAGCCCCAGCATTTT.

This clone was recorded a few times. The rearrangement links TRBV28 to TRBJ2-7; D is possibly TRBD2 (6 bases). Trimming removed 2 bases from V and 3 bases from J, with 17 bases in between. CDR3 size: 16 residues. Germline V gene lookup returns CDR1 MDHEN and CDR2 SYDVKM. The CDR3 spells CASSLTRGSGDYEQYF. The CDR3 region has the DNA TGTGCCAGCAGTTTAACCCGGGGGTCCGGGGACTACGAGCAGTACTTC.

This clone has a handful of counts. CDR3: CASSQVSGRENEQYF. As DNA, the CDR3 is TGTGCCAGCAGCCAAGTGTCAGGCAGGGAAAACGAGCAGTACTTC. The rearrangement uses TRBV4-2 and TRBJ2-5, with D possibly being TRBD1 (5 bases). The DNA end favors TRBJ2-7, so the J call may be wrong. In germline, CDR1 is LGHNA, CDR2 YNFKEQ. This CDR3 contains 15 residues.

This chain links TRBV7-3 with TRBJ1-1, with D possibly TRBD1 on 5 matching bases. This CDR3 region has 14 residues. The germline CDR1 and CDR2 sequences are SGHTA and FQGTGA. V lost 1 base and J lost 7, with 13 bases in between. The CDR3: CASSLNMGQGEAFF. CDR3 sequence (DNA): TGTGCCAGCAGCTTAAACATGGGGCAAGGTGAAGCTTTCTTT. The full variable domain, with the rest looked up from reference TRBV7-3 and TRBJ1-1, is GAGVSQTPSNKVTEKGKYVELRCDPISGHTALYWYRQSLGQGPEFLIYFQGTGAADDSGLPNDRFFAVRPEGSVSTLKIQRTERGDSAVYLCASSLNMGQGEAFFGQGTRLTVV.

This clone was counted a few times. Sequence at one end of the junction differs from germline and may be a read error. CDR3 DNA: TGTTCCAGCAGCTCGACTGCGGATACGCAGTATTTT. Translated: CSSSSTADTQYF. The chain recombines TRBV7-9 with TRBJ2-3, with D unresolved. Germline CDR1 and CDR2: SEHNR and FQNEAQ (reference sequence). The CDR3 totals 12 residues.

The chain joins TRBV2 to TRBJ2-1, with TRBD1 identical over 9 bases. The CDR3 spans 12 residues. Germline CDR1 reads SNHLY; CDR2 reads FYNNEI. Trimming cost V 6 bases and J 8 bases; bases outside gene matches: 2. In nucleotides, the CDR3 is TGTGCCAGCAGGGACAGGGGCCATGAGCAGTTCTTC. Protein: CASRDRGHEQFF.

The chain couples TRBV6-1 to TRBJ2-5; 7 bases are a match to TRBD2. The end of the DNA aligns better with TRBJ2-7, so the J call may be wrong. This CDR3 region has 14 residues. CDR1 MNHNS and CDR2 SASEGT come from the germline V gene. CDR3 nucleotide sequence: TGTGCCAGCAACCCCGGGACTACGCTCTACGAGCAGTACTTC. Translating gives CASNPGTTLYEQYF.

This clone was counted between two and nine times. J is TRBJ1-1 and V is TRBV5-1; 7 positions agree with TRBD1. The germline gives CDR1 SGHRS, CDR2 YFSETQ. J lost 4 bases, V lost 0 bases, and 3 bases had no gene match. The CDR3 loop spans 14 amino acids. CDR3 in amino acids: CASSLEAGGTEAFF. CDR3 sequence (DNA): TGCGCCAGCAGCTTGGAGGCAGGGGGCACTGAAGCTTTCTTT. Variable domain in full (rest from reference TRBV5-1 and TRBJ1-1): KAGVTQTPRYLIKTRGQQVTLSCSPISGHRSVSWYQQTPGQGLQFLFEYFSETQRNKGNFPGRFSGRQFSNSRSEMNVSTLELGDSALYLCASSLEAGGTEAFFGQGTRLTVV.

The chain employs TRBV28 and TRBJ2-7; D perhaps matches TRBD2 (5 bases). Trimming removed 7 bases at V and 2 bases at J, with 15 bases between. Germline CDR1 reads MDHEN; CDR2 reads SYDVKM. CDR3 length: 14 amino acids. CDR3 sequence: CASNEGDLTYEQYF. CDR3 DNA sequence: TGTGCCAGCAACGAGGGAGATCTTACCTACGAGCAGTACTTC.

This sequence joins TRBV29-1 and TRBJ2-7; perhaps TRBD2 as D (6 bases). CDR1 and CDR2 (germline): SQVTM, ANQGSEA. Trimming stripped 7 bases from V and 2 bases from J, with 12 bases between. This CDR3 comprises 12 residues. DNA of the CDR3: TGCAGCGGGGGGGACTTAACCTACGAGCAGTACTTC. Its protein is CSGGDLTYEQYF.

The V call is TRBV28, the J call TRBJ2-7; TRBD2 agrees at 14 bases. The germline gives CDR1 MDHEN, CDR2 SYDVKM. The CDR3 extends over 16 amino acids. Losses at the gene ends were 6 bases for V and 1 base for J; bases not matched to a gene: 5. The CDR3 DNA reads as TGTGCCAGCAGGGGACTAGCGGGAGCCTGGTCCTACGAGCAGTACTTC. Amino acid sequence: CASRGLAGAWSYEQYF.

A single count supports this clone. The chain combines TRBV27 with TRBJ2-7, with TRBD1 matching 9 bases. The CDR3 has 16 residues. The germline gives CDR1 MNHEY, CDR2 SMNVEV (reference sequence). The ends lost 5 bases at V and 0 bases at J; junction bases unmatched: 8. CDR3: CASSPGTGKISYEQYF. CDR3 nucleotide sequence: TGTGCCAGCAGTCCCGGGACAGGGAAAATCTCCTACGAGCAGTACTTC.

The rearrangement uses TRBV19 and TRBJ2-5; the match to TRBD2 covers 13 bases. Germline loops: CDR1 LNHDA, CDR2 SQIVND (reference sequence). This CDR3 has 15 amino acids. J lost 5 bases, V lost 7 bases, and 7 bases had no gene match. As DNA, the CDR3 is TGTGCCAGTACCCCGACTAGCGGGAGGAAGGAGACCCAGTACTTC. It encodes CASTPTSGRKETQYF. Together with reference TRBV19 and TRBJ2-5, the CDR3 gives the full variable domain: DGGITQSPKYLFRKEGQNVTLSCEQNLNHDAMYWYRQDPGQGLRLIYYSQIVNDFQKGDIAEGYSVSREKKESFPLTVTSAQKNPTAFYLCASTPTSGRKETQYFGPGTRLLVL.

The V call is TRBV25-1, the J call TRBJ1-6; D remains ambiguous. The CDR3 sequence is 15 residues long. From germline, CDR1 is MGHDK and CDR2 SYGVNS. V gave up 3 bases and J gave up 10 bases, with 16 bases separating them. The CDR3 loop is CASSETGGNHSPLHF. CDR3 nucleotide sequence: TGTGCCAGCAGTGAGACCGGAGGGAATCACTCACCCCTCCACTTT.

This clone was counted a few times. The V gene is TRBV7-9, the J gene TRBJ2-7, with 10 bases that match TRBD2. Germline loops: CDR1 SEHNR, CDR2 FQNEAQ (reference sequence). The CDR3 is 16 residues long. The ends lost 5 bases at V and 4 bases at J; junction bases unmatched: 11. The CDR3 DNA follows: TGTGCCAGCAGCGACGTAGCGGGAGGTAGTACGTACGAGCAGTACTTC. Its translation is CASSDVAGGSTYEQYF.

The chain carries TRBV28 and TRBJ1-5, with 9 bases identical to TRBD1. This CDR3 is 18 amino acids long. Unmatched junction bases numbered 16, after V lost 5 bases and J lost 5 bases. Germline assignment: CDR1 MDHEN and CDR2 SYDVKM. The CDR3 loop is CASSHPGQGLVNDQPQHF. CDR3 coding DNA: TGTGCCAGCAGTCACCCGGGACAGGGTTTAGTAAACGATCAGCCCCAGCATTTT.

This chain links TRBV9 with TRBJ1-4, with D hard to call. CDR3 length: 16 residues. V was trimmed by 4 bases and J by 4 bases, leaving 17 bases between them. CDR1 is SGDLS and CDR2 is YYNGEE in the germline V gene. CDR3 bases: TGTGCCAGCAGCACATCTCCGGGATCCGGTAATGAAAAACTGTTTTTT. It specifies CASSTSPGSGNEKLFF. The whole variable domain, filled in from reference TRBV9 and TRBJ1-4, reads DSGVTQTPKHLITATGQRVTLRCSPRSGDLSVYWYQQSLDQGLQFLIQYYNGEERAKGNILERFSAQQFPDLHSELNLSSLELGDSALYFCASSTSPGSGNEKLFFGSGTQLSVL.

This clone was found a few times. The CDR3 coding sequence is TGTGCCAGCAGTCCCGGGCTAGCGGGGACGGCCTCCAATGAGCAGTTCTTC. It specifies CASSPGLAGTASNEQFF. The chain carries TRBV4-2 and TRBJ2-1, with 9 bases matching TRBD2. This CDR3 spans 17 amino acids. Unmatched junction bases numbered 15, after V lost 6 bases and J lost 6 bases. Germline V gene sequence: CDR1 LGHNA, CDR2 YNFKEQ.

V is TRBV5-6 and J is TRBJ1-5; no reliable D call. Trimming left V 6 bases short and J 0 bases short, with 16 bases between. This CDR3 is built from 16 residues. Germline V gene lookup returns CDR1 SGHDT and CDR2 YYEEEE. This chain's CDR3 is CASTSNRGYSNQPQHF. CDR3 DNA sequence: TGTGCCAGCACCAGTAACAGAGGGTATAGCAATCAGCCCCAGCATTTT.